What follows is one T cell receptor (beta chain) and its context. The CDR3 has 15 residues. V was shortened by 0 bases and J by 5 bases, with 13 bases between the two germline ends. Germline V CDR1 and CDR2: KGHSH, LQKENI. This entry comes from a study of shared clonotypes between healthy human individuals. Assay: immunoSEQ multiplex PCR; the TCRdb copy retains only in-frame clones and omits some. The sample contains some 580,000 clones, about 96% of which appear only once. This clonotype was obtained from a woman aged 25 to 39 in good health. The sequenced material came from naive CD4+ T cells sorted from blood. Specified subset: CD45RA+ positively selected. The chain links TRBV18 to TRBJ1-2; perhaps TRBD1 as D (6 bases). The CDR3 reads CASSPPGGGGYGYTF. DNA of the CDR3: TGTGCCAGCTCACCACCCGGGGGCGGTGGGTATGGCTACACCTTC.